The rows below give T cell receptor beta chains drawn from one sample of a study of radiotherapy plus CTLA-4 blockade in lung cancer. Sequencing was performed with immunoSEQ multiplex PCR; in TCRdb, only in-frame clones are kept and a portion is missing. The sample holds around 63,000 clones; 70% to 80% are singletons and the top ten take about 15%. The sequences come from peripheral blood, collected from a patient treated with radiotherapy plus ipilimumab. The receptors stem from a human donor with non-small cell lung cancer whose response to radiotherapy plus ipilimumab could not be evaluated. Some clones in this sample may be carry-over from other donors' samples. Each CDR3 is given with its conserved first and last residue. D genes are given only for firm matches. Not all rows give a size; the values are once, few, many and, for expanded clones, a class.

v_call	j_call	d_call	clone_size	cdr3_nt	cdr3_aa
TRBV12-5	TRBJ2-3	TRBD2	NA	TGTGCTAGTGGCTCCCCCGGGACTAGCGGGGTCACAGATACGCAGTATTTT	CASGSPGTSGVTDTQYF
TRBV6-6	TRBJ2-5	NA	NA	TGTGCCAGCGGGGGCCAGCACCCTCGAGAGACCCAGTACTTC	CASGGQHPRETQYF
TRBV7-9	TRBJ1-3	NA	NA	TGTGCAAGCACCTCCGGAAACACCATATATTTT	CASTSGNTIYF
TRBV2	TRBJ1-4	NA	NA	TGTGCCAGCAGCCACATTAGACTTGATGAAAAACTGTTTTTT	CASSHIRLDEKLFF
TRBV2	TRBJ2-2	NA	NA	TGTGCCAGCGGGGGGGCAGGGGCCTACACCGGGGAGCTGTTTTTT	CASGGAGAYTGELFF
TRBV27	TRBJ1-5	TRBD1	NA	TGTGCCAGCAGTAACCTATACAGGGGACGGCGCAATCAGCCCCAGCATTTT	CASSNLYRGRRNQPQHF
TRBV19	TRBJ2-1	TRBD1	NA	TGTGCCAGTAGGCGGACAGGGGGCGGTCGCGGGGGGTACAATGAGCAGTTCTTC	CASRRTGGGRGGYNEQFF
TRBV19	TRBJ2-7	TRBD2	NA	TGTGCCAGTAGACTTAGCGGGGGCCACTACGAGCAGTACTTC	CASRLSGGHYEQYF
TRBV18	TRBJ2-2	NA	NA	TGTGCCAGCTCACATGGATCCGACGGGAACGCCGGGGAGCTGTTTTTT	CASSHGSDGNAGELFF
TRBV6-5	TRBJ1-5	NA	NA	TGTGCCAGCAGCAAAGGACAGCTCCATCAGCCCCAGCATTTT	CASSKGQLHQPQHF
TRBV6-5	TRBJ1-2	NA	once	TGTGCCAGCAGCTTACAGGGCCTTGGCTATGGCTACACCTTC	CASSLQGLGYGYTF
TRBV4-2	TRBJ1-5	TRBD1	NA	TGTGCCAGCAGCCAAGATCGGAGAACAGGGGGCGATTCTCAGCCCCAGCATTTT	CASSQDRRTGGDSQPQHF
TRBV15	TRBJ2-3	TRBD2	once	TGTGCCACCAGCGGGTGGAGCGGGGGTGGCACAGATACGCAGTATTTT	CATSGWSGGGTDTQYF
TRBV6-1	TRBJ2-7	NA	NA	TGTGCCAGCAGGGACTTTTCTAGCGAGCAGTACTTC	CASRDFSSEQYF
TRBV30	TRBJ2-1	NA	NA	TGTGCCTGGAGTGTTCGGACTGGATACAATGAGCAGTTCTTC	CAWSVRTGYNEQFF
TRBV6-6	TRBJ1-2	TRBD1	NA	TGTGCCAGCATTCCTACAGGGGGCGAGGGCTACACCTTC	CASIPTGGEGYTF
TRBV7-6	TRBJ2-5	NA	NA	TGTGCCAGCAGCTCCACAGGGTGGGAGACCCAGTACTTC	CASSSTGWETQYF
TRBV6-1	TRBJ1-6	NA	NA	TGTGCCAGCAGTTGGGCTGGGGGCTGGCCTTCACCCCTCCACTTT	CASSWAGGWPSPLHF
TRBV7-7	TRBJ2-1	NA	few	TGTGCTAGCAGCCTAGGAGGGTTGGATGAGCAGTTCTTC	CASSLGGLDEQFF
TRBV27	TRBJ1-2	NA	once	TGTGCCAGCAGTTTGATACGGGCGGGGGGCTACACCTTC	CASSLIRAGGYTF
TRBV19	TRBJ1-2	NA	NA	TGTGCCAGTAGCGAGATGGCGAATGGAGACTATGGCTACACCTTC	CASSEMANGDYGYTF
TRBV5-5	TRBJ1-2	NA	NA	TGTGCCAGCAGCTTTTACAATCGGGGTTCCTATGGCTACACCTTC	CASSFYNRGSYGYTF
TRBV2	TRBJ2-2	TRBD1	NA	TGTGCCAGCAGTTTACAGGGGGCGAACACCGGGGAGCTGTTTTTT	CASSLQGANTGELFF
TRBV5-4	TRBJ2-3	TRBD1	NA	TGTGCCAGCAGCATACAGGGGGCTGGAGATACGCAGTATTTT	CASSIQGAGDTQYF
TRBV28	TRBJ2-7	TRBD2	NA	TGTGCCAGCAGTTTATCCGGGCTAGCGGGGAACTCCTACGAGCAGTACTTC	CASSLSGLAGNSYEQYF
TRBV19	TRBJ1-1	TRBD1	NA	TGTGCCAGTAGTGTACGACAGGGGGCGAACACTGAAGCTTTCTTT	CASSVRQGANTEAFF
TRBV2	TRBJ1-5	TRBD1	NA	TGTGCCAGCAGGGCGGACAGGATTTATAGCAATCAGCCCCAGCATTTT	CASRADRIYSNQPQHF
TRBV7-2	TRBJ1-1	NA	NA	TGTGCCAGCAGCTCAAACCCCCGGTTAGAAGCTTTCTTT	CASSSNPRLEAFF
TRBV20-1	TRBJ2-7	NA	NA	TGCAGTGCTAGACCTTTTGAGCAGTACTTC	CSARPFEQYF
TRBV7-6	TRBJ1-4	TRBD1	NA	TGTGCCAGCAGCTTCCGGACAGGGGGTGAAAAACTGTTTTTT	CASSFRTGGEKLFF
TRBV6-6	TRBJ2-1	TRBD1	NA	TGTGCCAGCAGTAGAACCGGGACAGGGGGGATCAATGAGCAGTTCTTC	CASSRTGTGGINEQFF
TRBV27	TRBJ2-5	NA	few	TGTGCCAGCACCGCGAGAGGGCGAGAAGAGACCCAGTACTTC	CASTARGREETQYF
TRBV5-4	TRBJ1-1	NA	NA	TGTGCCAGCAGCTTGGGCGACACTGAAGCTTTCTTT	CASSLGDTEAFF
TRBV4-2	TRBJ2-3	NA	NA	TGTGCCAGCAGCCAAGGGGGCGGGACCCCCCCAGATACGCAGTATTTT	CASSQGGGTPPDTQYF
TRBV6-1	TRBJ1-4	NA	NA	TGTGCCAGCAAAATACTCCTATCAACTAATGAAAAACTGTTTTTT	CASKILLSTNEKLFF
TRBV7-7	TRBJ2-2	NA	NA	TGTGCACTGAGGGAGACCGGCACCGGGGAGCTGTTTTTT	CALRETGTGELFF
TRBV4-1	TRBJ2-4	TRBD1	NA	TGCGCCAGCAGCCAAGTAATTGGACAGGGGGCCAAAAACATTCAGTACTTC	CASSQVIGQGAKNIQYF
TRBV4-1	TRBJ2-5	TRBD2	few	TGCGCCAGCAGCCAGGGCCTAGCGGGGGGGCAACTCGAGACCCAGTACTTC	CASSQGLAGGQLETQYF
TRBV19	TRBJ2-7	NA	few	TGTGCCAGTAGTAGCAGGGAATACGAGCAGTACTTC	CASSSREYEQYF
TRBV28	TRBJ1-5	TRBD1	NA	TGTGCCAGCAGTGGACAGGGCTGGCGTAATCAGCCCCAGCATTTT	CASSGQGWRNQPQHF
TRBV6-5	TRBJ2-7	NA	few	TGTGCCAGCAGTTACGGGGGGGCGGTCGAGCAGTACTTC	CASSYGGAVEQYF
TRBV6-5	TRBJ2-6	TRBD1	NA	TGTGCCAGCAGTCCACAGGGGGCAACGGCCAACGTCCTGACTTTC	CASSPQGATANVLTF
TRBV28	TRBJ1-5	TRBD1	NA	TGTGCCAGCAGTCTGACAGGGAATCAGCCCCAGCATTTT	CASSLTGNQPQHF
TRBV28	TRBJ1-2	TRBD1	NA	TGTGCCAGCAGTTTGACAGGGACTAACTATGGCTACACCTTC	CASSLTGTNYGYTF
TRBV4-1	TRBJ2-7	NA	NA	TGCGCCAGCAGCCAAGGGCGGCAGGGGATCTACGAGCAGTACTTC	CASSQGRQGIYEQYF
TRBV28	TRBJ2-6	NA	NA	TGTGCCAGCAGTTTTCGGGCTGGGGCCAACGTCCTGACTTTC	CASSFRAGANVLTF
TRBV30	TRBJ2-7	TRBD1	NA	TGTGCCTGTCCAGGACAGGGCCTCTACGAGCAGTACTTC	CACPGQGLYEQYF
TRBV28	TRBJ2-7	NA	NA	TGTGCCAGCCAGATGTACGGACAAATCTCCTACGAGCAGTACTTC	CASQMYGQISYEQYF
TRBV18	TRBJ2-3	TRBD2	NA	TGTGCCAGCTCACCGTCCGGGACTAGAATCCCAGATACGCAGTATTTT	CASSPSGTRIPDTQYF
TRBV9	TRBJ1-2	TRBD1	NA	TGTGCCAGCAGCTTGGAACAGGGGGGCTATGGCTACACCTTC	CASSLEQGGYGYTF
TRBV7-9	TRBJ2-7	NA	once	TGTGCCAGCAGCTTAGATACCTACGAGCAGTACTTC	CASSLDTYEQYF